The T cell receptor beta chain described here comes from a study of beta chain features in type 1 diabetes. Findings and caveats of the study: Patients' naive, central memory and Treg TCRB repertoires seemed closer to one another than those of healthy donors. PCR might favor shorter templates, equally in patients and controls. Among all four CD4+ subsets, Type 1 diabetes patients had TCRB CDR3s that were moderately but significantly shorter.

A note on this clone: The target antigen is unknown.

Every isolated RNA sample was fully reverse transcribed, so sequencing captured expressed TCRB transcripts. Produced via immunoSEQ multiplex PCR; TCRdb's table is partial and in-frame only. The sample has 25,000 to 30,000 clones; roughly 61% are singletons. CDR1 is LNHDA, CDR2 SQIVND, per germline (reference sequence). V lost 5 bases and J lost 7; bases outside the gene matches: 4. The CDR3 runs 14 residues. J is TRBJ1-4 and V is TRBV19; TRBD1 agrees at 10 bases. The sequence came from a woman younger than 45 with type 1 diabetes. Sample: Tregs from blood. The CDR3 reads CASSVTGGGEKLFF. The CDR3 DNA reads as TGTGCCAGTAGTGTGACAGGGGGCGGTGAAAAACTGTTTTTT.